This is a list of T cell receptor beta chains from one sample in a study of regulatory T cells in long-lasting Graves disease. MiXCR, run by TCRdb on the multiplex PCR reads, gives a single entry per CDR3 protein. The repertoire holds roughly 420,000 distinct CDR3 sequences, with about 14% as singletons. These data also formed part of another study, on T cells in Graves' hyperthyroidism and ophthalmopathy.

The sample was peripheral blood mononuclear cells (PBMCs), taken at new diagnosis, from a patient treated with antithyroid drugs. The origin of the receptors is a woman aged 45 to 65 with Graves disease. The CDR3 runs from the conserved cysteine through the conserved F or W. A D gene is named only where the DNA matches it firmly. The size field is filled for only some rows; it gives once, few, many or a size class.

D gene	V gene	J gene	clone size	CDR3 DNA	CDR3 protein
TRBD1	TRBV9	TRBJ1-5	many	TGTGCCAGCAGCGTAGGGTGGGACAGGACTCAGCCCCAGCATTTT	CASSVGWDRTQPQHF
-	TRBV19	TRBJ1-2	-	TGTGCCAGTTATGGGTGGACAGCTCCTCTCCGCAGACCTTCTAACTATGGCTACACCTTC	CASYGWTAPLRRPSNYGYTF
TRBD2	TRBV20-1	TRBJ2-7	-	TGCAGTGCTAAAGGACTAGCGAGCTCCTACGAGCAGTACTTC	CSAKGLASSYEQYF
-	TRBV9	TRBJ2-3	few	TGTGCCAGCAGCGTAGGAACAGGGTTGTCAGATACGCAGTATTTT	CASSVGTGLSDTQYF
-	TRBV5-6	TRBJ1-2	many	TGTGCCAGCAGCTCTCGGGGGTATGGCTACACCTTC	CASSSRGYGYTF
-	TRBV13	TRBJ1-5	many	TGTGCCAGCAGCTTGTTTAACGGCGAGCGCAATCAGCCCCAGCATTTT	CASSLFNGERNQPQHF
TRBD1	TRBV7-8	TRBJ1-5	-	TGTGCCAGCAGCTTAAAGACCGGGACAGGGGTGAGCAATCAGCCCCAGCATTTT	CASSLKTGTGVSNQPQHF
-	TRBV30	TRBJ2-7	-	TGTGCCTGGAGTGTATCGGGCCTCCTCTCCTACGAGCAGTACTTC	CAWSVSGLLSYEQYF
-	TRBV18	TRBJ2-3	many	TGTGCCAGCTCACCCCCCGTGGTAGCGGGCACAGATACGCAGTATTTT	CASSPPVVAGTDTQYF
-	TRBV9	TRBJ1-3	-	TGTGCCAGCAGCGTAGTTGACGCTCTCTCTGGAAACACCATATATTTT	CASSVVDALSGNTIYF
TRBD1	TRBV5-1	TRBJ1-6	many	TGCGCCAGCAGCTTGACAGGGGACCGTGATTCACCCCTCCACTTT	CASSLTGDRDSPLHF
TRBD1	TRBV5-1	TRBJ1-1	many	TGCGCCAGCAGCTTGGCGGGACAGCTCGCTACTGAAGCTTTCTTT	CASSLAGQLATEAFF
-	TRBV6-1	TRBJ2-2	-	TGTGCCAGCCACAGGGCTGGCACCGGGGAGCTGTTTTTT	CASHRAGTGELFF
TRBD1	TRBV10-3	TRBJ1-6	few	TGTGCCATCAGCGCCGAAAAGGGCAGACAGGGCTCTAATTCACCCCTCCACTTT	CAISAEKGRQGSNSPLHF
-	TRBV12-5	TRBJ2-2	many	TGTGCTAGTGGTTTGGTACGCACTACCAACGAACTGAACACCGGGGAGCTGTTTTTT	CASGLVRTTNELNTGELFF
-	TRBV28	TRBJ1-4	many	TGTGCCAGCAGCCCCGCGACCCGGCAGGGTTATGAAAAACTGTTTTTT	CASSPATRQGYEKLFF
TRBD2	TRBV10-3	TRBJ2-1	-	TGTGCCATCATGACGACTAGCGGGATTGCGAATGAGCAGTTCTTC	CAIMTTSGIANEQFF
-	TRBV28	TRBJ1-4	many	TGTGCCAGCAGTTTGGTTACTGAAAAACTGTTTTTT	CASSLVTEKLFF
TRBD1	TRBV20-1	TRBJ2-1	many	TGCAGTGCTAGAGACACGACAGGGTGGGGCGTGGATGAGCAGTTCTTC	CSARDTTGWGVDEQFF
-	TRBV18	TRBJ1-2	few	TGTGCCAGCTCACCTCTACAGACAGGACTAGACTATGGCTACACCTTC	CASSPLQTGLDYGYTF
-	TRBV7-9	TRBJ2-1	many	TGTGCCAGCAGCTTAGCCTCGCCCAATGAGCAGTTCTTC	CASSLASPNEQFF
TRBD1	TRBV7-9	TRBJ2-3	-	TGTGCCAGCAGCTTTCAAGGCAGGGGGCTCACAGATACGCAGTATTTT	CASSFQGRGLTDTQYF
TRBD2	TRBV27	TRBJ2-3	few	TGTGCCAGCAGTTTATCTACCCCCCGGCTAGCGGGAGGGCCAACAGATACGCAGTATTTT	CASSLSTPRLAGGPTDTQYF
TRBD1	TRBV29-1	TRBJ1-1	few	TGCAGCGTTGACGCAGGGGGCTTAGGTACTGAAGCTTTCTTT	CSVDAGGLGTEAFF
TRBD1	TRBV12-3/TRBV12-4	TRBJ1-3	-	TGTGCCAGCAGTTCGACAACTCTGGACAGGGCTGGAGACACCATATATTTT	CASSSTTLDRAGDTIYF
TRBD1	TRBV29-1	TRBJ2-1	many	TGCAGCGCTAGGACAGGGGACTACAATGAGCAGTTCTTC	CSARTGDYNEQFF
TRBD1	TRBV10-1	TRBJ2-1	-	TGCGCCAGCAGTTACAGGGGGCGCTATGATGAGCAGTTCTTC	CASSYRGRYDEQFF